The source of this TCR beta chain is a study of blood T cell repertoires in COVID-19. On the study more broadly: Whether acute or convalescent, the COVID-19 samples came from the United States, Italy and Spain.

The J segment lost 2 bases and the V segment lost 6 bases, leaving 3 bases of the junction unmatched. Germline values: CDR1 SEHNR, CDR2 FQNEAQ (reference sequence). CDR3 size: 13 residues. Generated by immunoSEQ multiplex PCR, the TCRdb table keeps only in-frame clones and is missing some. The table has roughly 280,000 clones, approximately 86% seen once. The sequenced sample was peripheral blood. V usage is TRBV7-9 and J usage is TRBJ1-2, with TRBD1 matching 7 bases. This TCR derives from a young man with active or convalescent COVID-19. This CDR3 is CASRLGQNYGYTF. For the CDR3, the DNA is TGTGCCAGCAGATTGGGACAGAACTATGGCTACACCTTC.